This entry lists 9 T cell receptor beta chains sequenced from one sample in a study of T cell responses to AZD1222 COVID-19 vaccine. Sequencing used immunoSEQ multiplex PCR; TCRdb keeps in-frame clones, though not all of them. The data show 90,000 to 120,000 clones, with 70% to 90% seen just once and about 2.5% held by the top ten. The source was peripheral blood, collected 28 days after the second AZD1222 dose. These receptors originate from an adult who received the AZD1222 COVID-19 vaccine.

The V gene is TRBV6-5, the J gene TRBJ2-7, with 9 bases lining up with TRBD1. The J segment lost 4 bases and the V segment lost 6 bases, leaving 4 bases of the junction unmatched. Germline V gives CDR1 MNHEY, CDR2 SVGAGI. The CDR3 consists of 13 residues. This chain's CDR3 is CASRPTGGYEQYF. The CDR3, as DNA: TGTGCCAGCAGGCCGACAGGGGGTTACGAGCAGTACTTC.

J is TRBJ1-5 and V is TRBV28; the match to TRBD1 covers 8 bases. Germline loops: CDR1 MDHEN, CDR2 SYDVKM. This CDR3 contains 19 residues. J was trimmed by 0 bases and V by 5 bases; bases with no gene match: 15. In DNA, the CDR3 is TGTGCCAGCAGTCCACCCACGGGACAGGCTTTTTATAGCAATCAGCCCCAGCATTTT. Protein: CASSPPTGQAFYSNQPQHF.

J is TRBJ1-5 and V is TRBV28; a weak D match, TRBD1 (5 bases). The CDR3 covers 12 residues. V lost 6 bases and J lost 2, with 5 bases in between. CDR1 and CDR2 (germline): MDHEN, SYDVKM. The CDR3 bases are TGTGCCAGCAGACAGGGCAATCAGCCCCAGCATTTT. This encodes CASRQGNQPQHF.

As DNA, the CDR3 is TGTGCCAGCAGCCGGGACAGGGCCAATGAGCAGTTCTTC. As protein: CASSRDRANEQFF. This chain joins TRBV11-1 and TRBJ2-1, with 9 bases identical to TRBD1. Germline V lookup: CDR1 SGHAT, CDR2 FQDESV (reference sequence). V dropped 5 bases and J dropped 6; count of bases not matched to a gene: 2. CDR3 length equals 13 residues.

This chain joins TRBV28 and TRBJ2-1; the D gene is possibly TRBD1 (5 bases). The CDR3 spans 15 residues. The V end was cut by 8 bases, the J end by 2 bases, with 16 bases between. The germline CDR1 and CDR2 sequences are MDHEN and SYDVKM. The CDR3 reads CASLDRGRAYNEQFF. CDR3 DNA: TGTGCCAGCCTCGACCGCGGCAGGGCCTACAATGAGCAGTTCTTC.

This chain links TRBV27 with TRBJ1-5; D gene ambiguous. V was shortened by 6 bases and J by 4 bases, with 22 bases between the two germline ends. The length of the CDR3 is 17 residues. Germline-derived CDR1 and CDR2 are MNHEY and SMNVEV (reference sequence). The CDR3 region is CASRPRTLNRLNQPQHF. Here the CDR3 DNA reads TGTGCCAGCAGACCGAGGACGTTAAATCGGTTAAATCAGCCCCAGCATTTT.

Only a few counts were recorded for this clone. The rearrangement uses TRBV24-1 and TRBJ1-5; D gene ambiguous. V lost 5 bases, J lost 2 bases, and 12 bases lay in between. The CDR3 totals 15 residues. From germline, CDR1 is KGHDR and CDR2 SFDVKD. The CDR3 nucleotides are TGTGCCACCAGTGCCGGACCCGCGGGCAATCAGCCCCAGCATTTT. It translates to CATSAGPAGNQPQHF.

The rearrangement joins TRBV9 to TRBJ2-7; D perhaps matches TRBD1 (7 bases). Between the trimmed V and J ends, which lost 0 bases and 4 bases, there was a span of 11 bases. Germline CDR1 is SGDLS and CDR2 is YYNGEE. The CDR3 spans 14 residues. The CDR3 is CASSVGGTAYEQYF. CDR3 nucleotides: TGTGCCAGCAGCGTAGGCGGGACAGCGTACGAGCAGTACTTC.

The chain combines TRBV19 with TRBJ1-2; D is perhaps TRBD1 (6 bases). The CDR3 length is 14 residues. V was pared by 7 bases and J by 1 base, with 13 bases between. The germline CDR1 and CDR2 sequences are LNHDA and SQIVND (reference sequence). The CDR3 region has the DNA TGTGCCAGTACCAAAGGACAGCTTAACTATGGCTACACCTTC. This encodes CASTKGQLNYGYTF. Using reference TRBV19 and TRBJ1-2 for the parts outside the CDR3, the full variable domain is DGGITQSPKYLFRKEGQNVTLSCEQNLNHDAMYWYRQDPGQGLRLIYYSQIVNDFQKGDIAEGYSVSREKKESFPLTVTSAQKNPTAFYLCASTKGQLNYGYTFGSGTRLTVV.